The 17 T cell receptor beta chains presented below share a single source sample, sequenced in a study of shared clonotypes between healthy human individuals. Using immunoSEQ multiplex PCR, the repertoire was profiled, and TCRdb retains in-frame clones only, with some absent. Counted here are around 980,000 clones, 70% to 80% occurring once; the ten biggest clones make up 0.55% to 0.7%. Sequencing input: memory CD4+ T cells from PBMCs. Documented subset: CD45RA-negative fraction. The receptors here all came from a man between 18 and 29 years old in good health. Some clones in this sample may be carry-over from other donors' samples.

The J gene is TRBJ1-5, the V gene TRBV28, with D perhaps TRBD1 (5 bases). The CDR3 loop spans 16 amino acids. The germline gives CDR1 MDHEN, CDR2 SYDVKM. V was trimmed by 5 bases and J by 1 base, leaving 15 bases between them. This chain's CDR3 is CASSPAGLLSNQPQHF. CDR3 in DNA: TGTGCCAGCAGTCCTGCGGGACTCCTAAGCAATCAGCCCCAGCATTTT. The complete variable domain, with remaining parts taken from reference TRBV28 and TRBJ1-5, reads DVKVTQSSRYLVKRTGEKVFLECVQDMDHENMFWYRQDPGLGLRLIYFSYDVKMKEKGDIPEGYSVSREKKERFSLILESASTNQTSMYLCASSPAGLLSNQPQHFGDGTRLSIL.

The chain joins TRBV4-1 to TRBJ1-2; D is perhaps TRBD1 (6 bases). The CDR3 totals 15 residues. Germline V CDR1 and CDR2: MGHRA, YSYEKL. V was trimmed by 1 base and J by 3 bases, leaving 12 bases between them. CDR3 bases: TGCGCCAGCAGCCAAGTATTCAGGGGAGACTATGGCTACACCTTC. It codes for CASSQVFRGDYGYTF.

CDR3 protein: CASSLWGGTEAFF. DNA of the CDR3: TGTGCCAGCAGCTTATGGGGGGGTACTGAAGCTTTCTTT. The rearrangement uses TRBV11-3 and TRBJ1-1; tentative D call: TRBD1 (5 bases). In germline, CDR1 is SGHNT, CDR2 YENEEA. This CDR3 has 13 residues. The V end was cut by 2 bases, the J end by 5 bases, with 9 bases between.

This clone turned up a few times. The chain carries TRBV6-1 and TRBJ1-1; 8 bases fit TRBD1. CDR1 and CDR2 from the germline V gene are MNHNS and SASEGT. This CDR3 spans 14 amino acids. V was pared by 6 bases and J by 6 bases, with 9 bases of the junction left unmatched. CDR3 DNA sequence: TGTGCCAGCAGGAAGGACAGGGAAAACGCTGAAGCTTTCTTT. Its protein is CASRKDRENAEAFF.

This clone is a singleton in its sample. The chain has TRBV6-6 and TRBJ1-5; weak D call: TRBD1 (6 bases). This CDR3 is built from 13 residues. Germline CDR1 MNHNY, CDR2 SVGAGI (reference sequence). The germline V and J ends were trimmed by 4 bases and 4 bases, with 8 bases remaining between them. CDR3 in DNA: TGTGCCAGCAGTTGGGGGGCTAATCAGCCCCAGCATTTT. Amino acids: CASSWGANQPQHF.

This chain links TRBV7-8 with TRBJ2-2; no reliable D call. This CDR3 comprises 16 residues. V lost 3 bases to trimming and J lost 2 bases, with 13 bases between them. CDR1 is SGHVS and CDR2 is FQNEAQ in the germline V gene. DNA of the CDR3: TGTGCCAGCAGCTTTCGACGGAGAGATAACACCGGGGAGCTGTTTTTT. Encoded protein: CASSFRRRDNTGELFF.

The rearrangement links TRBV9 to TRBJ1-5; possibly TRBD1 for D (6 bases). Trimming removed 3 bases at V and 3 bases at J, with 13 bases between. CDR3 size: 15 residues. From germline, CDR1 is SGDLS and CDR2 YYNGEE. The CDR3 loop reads CASSATDSLNQPQHF. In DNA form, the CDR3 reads TGTGCCAGCAGCGCAACGGACAGCCTCAATCAGCCCCAGCATTTT. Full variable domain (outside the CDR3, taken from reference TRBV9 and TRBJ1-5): DSGVTQTPKHLITATGQRVTLRCSPRSGDLSVYWYQQSLDQGLQFLIQYYNGEERAKGNILERFSAQQFPDLHSELNLSSLELGDSALYFCASSATDSLNQPQHFGDGTRLSIL.

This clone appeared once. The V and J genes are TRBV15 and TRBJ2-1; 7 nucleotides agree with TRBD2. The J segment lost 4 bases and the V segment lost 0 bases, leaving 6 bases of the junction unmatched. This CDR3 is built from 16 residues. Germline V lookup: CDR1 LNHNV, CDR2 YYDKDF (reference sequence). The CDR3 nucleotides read TGTGCCACCAGCAGAGAGCGCGGGGGACCATACAATGAGCAGTTCTTC. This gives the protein CATSRERGGPYNEQFF.

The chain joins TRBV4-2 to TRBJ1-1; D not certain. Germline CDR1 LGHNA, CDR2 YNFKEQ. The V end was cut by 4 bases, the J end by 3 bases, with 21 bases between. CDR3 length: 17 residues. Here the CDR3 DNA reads TGTGCCAGCAGCCCGACTCGACTGTATCTGAGAGACACTGAAGCTTTCTTT. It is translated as CASSPTRLYLRDTEAFF.

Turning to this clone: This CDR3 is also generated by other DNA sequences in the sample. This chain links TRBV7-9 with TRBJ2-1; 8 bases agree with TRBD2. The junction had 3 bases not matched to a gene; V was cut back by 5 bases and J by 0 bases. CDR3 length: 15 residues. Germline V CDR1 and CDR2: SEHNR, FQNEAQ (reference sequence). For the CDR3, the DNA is TGTGCCAGCAGCCTCGGGGGGGCCTCCTACAATGAGCAGTTCTTC. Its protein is CASSLGGASYNEQFF. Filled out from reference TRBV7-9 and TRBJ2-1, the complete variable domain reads DTGVSQNPRHKITKRGQNVTFRCDPISEHNRLYWYRQTLGQGPEFLTYFQNEAQLEKSRLLSDRFSAERPKGSFSTLEIQRTEQGDSAMYLCASSLGGASYNEQFFGPGTRLTVL.

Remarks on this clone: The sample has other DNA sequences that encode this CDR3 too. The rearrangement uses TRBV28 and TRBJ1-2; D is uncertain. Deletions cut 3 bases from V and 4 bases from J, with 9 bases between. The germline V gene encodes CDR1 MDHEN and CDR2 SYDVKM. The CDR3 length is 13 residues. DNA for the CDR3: TGTGCCAGCAGTTTCCGAGGGTCCTATGGCTACACCTTC. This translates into CASSFRGSYGYTF.

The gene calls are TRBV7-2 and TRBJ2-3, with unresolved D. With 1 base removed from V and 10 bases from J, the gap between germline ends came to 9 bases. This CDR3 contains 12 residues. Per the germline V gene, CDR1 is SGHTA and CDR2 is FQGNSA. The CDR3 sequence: CASSLVRPAQYF. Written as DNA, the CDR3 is TGTGCCAGCAGCTTAGTTCGTCCAGCGCAGTATTTT. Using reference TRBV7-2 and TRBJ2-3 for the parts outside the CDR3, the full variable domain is GAGVSQSPSNKVTEKGKDVELRCDPISGHTALYWYRQSLGQGLEFLIYFQGNSAPDKSGLPSDRFSAERTGGSVSTLTIQRTQQEDSAVYLCASSLVRPAQYFGPGTRLTVL.

The CDR3 loop is CASSVAPGGTYEQYF. The CDR3 coding sequence is TGTGCCAGCAGCGTAGCCCCAGGCGGGACCTACGAGCAGTACTTC. J is TRBJ2-7 and V is TRBV9; TRBD2 might be the D (6 bases). V dropped 0 bases and J dropped 2 bases, with 12 bases sitting between them. In germline, CDR1 is SGDLS, CDR2 YYNGEE. The CDR3 runs to 15 residues.

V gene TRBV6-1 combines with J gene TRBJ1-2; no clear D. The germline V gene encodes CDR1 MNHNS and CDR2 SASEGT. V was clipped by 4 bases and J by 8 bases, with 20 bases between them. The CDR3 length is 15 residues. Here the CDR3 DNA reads TGTGCCAGCAGTGTTGGGTCGGTGATGGTGATCGGCTACACCTTC. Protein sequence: CASSVGSVMVIGYTF.

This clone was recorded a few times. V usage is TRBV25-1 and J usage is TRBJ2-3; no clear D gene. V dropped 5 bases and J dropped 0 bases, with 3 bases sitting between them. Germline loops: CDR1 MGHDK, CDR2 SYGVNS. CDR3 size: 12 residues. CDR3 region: CASSTSTDTQYF. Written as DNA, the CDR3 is TGTGCCAGCAGTACTAGCACAGATACGCAGTATTTT.

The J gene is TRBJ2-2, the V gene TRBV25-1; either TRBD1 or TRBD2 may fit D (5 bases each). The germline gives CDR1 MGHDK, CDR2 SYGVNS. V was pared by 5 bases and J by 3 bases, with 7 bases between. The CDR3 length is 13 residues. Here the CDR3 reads CASSRGDTGELFF. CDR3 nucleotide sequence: TGTGCCAGCAGTAGAGGGGACACCGGGGAGCTGTTTTTT.

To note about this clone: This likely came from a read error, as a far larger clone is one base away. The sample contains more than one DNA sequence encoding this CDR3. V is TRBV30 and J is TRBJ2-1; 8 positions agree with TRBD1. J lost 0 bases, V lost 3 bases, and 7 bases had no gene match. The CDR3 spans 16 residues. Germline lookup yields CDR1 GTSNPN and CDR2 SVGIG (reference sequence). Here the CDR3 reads CAWRSRGLASYNEQFF. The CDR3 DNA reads TGTGCCTGGAGGAGCAGGGGGCTCGCCTCCTACAATGAGCAGTTCTTC.